The clone carrying this T cell receptor (beta chain) showed up just a few times. The sample is drawn from a study of blood T cell repertoires in COVID-19. About the research overall: Samples of COVID-19 (acute and convalescent) were obtained from the United States, Italy and Spain. Nucleic acid was either cDNA or gDNA, and it came from T cells, B-cell-depleted T cells, or PBMCs.

The germline V gene has CDR1 LNHDA and CDR2 SQIVND (reference sequence). The V and J ends lost 7 bases and 4 bases, in that order; junction bases with no gene match: 7. The CDR3 has 14 amino acids. Under the authors' procedure: Estimation of nucleated cell counts relied on the amplification of reference gene primers. TCRdb keeps only in-frame clones here, not all; method: immunoSEQ multiplex PCR. Clonal size and the V and J genes are those of that table, whereas D and trimming came from the DNA. The sample yields some 70,000 clones, roughly 88% seen once. The TCR originated in a human donor in a cohort sampled during active COVID-19. Input material: peripheral blood. The chain couples TRBV19 to TRBJ2-3, with 8 bases fitting TRBD2. Here the CDR3 DNA reads TGTGCCAGTAAGACAGCGGGGGACCCAGATACGCAGTATTTT. Its protein is CASKTAGDPDTQYF. Supplemented by reference TRBV19 and TRBJ2-3, the full variable domain reads DGGITQSPKYLFRKEGQNVTLSCEQNLNHDAMYWYRQDPGQGLRLIYYSQIVNDFQKGDIAEGYSVSREKKESFPLTVTSAQKNPTAFYLCASKTAGDPDTQYFGPGTRLTVL.